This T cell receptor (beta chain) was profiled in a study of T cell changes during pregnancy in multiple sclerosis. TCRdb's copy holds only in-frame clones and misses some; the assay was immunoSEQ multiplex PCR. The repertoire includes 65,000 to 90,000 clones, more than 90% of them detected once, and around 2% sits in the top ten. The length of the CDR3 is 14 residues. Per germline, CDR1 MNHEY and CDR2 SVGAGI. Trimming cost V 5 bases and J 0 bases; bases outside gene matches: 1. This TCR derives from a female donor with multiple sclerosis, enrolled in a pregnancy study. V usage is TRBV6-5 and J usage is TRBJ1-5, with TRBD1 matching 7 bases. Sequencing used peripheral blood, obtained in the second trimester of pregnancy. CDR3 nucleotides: TGTGCCAGCAGTGACAGGGCTAGCAATCAGCCCCAGCATTTT. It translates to CASSDRASNQPQHF.